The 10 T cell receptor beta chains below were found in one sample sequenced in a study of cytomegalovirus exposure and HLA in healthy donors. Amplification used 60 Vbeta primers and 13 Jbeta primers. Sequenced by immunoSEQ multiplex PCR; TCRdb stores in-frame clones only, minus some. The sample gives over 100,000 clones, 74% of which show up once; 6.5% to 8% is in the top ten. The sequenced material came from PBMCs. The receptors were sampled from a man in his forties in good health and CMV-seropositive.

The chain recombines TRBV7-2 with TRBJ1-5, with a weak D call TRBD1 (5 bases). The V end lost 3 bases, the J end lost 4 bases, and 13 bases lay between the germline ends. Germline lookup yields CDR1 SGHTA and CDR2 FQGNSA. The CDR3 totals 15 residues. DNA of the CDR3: TGTGCCAGCAGCTTTGGGGCAGGGCGTAATCAGCCCCAGCATTTT. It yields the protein CASSFGAGRNQPQHF.

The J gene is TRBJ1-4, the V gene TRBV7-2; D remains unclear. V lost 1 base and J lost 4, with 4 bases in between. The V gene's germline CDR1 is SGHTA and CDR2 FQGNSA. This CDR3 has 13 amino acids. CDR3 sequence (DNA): TGTGCCAGCAGCTTAGTTTATAATGAAAAACTGTTTTTT. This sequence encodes CASSLVYNEKLFF.

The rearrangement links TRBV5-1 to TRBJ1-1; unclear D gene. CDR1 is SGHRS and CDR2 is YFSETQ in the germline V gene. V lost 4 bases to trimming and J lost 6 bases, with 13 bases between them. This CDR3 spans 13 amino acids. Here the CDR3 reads CASSRRGSPEAFF. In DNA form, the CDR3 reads TGCGCCAGCAGCAGGAGAGGGAGTCCTGAAGCTTTCTTT.

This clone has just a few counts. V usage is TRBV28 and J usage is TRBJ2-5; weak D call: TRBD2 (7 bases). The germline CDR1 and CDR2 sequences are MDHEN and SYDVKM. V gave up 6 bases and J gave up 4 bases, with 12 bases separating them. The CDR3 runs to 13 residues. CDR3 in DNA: TGTGCCAGCAGGGGAGGGGGGCGAGAGACCCAGTACTTC. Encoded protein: CASRGGGRETQYF.

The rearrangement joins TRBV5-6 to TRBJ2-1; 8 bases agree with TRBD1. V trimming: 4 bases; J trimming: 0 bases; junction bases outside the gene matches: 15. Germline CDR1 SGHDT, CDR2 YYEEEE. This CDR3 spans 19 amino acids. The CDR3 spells CASSPRTGRLTSSYNEQFF. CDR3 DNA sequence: TGTGCCAGCAGCCCGCGGACAGGGCGCCTCACGAGCTCCTACAATGAGCAGTTCTTC.

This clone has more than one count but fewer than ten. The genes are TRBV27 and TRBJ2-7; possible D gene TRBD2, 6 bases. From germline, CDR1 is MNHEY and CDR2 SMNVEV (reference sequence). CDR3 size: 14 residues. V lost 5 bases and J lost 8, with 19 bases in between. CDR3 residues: CASSPGDRPLQQYF. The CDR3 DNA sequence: TGTGCCAGCAGTCCGGGGGACCGACCCCTACAGCAGTACTTC.

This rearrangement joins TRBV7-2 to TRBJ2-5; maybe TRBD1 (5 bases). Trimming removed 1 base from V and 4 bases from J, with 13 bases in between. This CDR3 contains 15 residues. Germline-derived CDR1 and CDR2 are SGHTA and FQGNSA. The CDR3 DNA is TGTGCCAGCAGCTTAGGTCCAGGGATGGGAGAGACCCAGTACTTC. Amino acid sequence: CASSLGPGMGETQYF.

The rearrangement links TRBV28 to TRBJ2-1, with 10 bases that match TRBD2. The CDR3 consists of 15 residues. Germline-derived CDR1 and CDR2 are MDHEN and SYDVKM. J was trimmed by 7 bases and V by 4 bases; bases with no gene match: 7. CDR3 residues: CASSSGTSDLNEQFF. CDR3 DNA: TGTGCCAGCAGTTCCGGGACTAGCGATCTAAATGAGCAGTTCTTC. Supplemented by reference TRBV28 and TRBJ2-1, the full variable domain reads DVKVTQSSRYLVKRTGEKVFLECVQDMDHENMFWYRQDPGLGLRLIYFSYDVKMKEKGDIPEGYSVSREKKERFSLILESASTNQTSMYLCASSSGTSDLNEQFFGPGTRLTVL.

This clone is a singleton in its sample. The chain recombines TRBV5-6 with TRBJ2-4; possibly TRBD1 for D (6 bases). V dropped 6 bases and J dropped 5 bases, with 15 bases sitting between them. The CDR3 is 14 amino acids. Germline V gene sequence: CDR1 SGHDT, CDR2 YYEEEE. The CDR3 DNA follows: TGTGCCAGCAATCCTCAGGGGTCTGAAAACATTCAGTACTTC. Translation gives CASNPQGSENIQYF.

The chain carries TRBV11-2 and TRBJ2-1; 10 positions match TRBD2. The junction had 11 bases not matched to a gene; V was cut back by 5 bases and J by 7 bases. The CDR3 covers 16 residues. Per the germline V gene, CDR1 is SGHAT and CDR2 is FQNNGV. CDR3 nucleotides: TGTGCCAGCAGCCCTGCGGGCCTAGCGGGGGTTAATGAGCAGTTCTTC. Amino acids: CASSPAGLAGVNEQFF.